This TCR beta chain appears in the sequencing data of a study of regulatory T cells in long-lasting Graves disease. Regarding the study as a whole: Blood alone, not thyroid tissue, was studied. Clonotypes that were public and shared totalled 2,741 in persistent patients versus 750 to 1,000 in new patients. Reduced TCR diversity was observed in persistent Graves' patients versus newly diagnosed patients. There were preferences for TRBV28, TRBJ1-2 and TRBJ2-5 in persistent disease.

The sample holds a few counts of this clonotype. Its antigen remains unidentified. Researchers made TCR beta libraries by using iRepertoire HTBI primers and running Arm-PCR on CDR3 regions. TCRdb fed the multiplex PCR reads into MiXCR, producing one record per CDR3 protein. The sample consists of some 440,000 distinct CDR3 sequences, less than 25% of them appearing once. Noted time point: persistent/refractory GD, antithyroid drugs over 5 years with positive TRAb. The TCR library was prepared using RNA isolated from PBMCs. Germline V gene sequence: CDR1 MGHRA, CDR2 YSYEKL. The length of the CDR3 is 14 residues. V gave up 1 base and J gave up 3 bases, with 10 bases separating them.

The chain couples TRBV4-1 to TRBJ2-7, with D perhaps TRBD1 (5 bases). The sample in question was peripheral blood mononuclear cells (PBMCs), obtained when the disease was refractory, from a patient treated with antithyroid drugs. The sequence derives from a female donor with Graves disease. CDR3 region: CASSQVTQGYEQYF. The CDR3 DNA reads TGCGCCAGCAGCCAAGTAACGCAGGGCTACGAGCAGTACTTC.